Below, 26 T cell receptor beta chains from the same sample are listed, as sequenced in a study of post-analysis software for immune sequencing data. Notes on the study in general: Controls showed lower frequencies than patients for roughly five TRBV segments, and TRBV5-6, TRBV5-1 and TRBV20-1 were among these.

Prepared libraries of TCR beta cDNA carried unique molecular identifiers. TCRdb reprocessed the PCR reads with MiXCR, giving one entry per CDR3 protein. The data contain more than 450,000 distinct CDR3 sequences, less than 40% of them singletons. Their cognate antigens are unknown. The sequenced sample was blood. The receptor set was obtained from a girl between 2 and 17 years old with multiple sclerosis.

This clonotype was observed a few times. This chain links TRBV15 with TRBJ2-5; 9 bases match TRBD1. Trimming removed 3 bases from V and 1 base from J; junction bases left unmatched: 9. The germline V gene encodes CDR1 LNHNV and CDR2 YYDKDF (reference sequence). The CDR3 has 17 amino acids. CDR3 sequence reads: CATSSWETGGSQETQYF. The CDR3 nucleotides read TGTGCCACCAGCAGTTGGGAGACAGGGGGGTCCCAAGAGACCCAGTACTTC.

DNA of the CDR3: TGCGCCAGCAGCCCCTCCCTGACGGCAGATACGCAGTATTTT. Its translation: CASSPSLTADTQYF. The genes are TRBV5-1 and TRBJ2-3; D is unresolved. Germline V gene data show CDR1 as SGHRS and CDR2 as YFSETQ. The CDR3 extends over 14 amino acids. The V gene lost 4 bases and the J gene lost 4 bases, with 13 bases spanning the gap.

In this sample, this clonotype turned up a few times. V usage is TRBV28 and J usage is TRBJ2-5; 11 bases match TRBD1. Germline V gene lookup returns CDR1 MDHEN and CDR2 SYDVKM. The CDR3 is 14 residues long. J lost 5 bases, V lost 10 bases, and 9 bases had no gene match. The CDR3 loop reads CAIALDRGRETQYF. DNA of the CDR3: TGTGCCATTGCTTTGGACAGGGGGCGGGAGACCCAGTACTTC. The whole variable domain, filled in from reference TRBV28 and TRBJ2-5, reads DVKVTQSSRYLVKRTGEKVFLECVQDMDHENMFWYRQDPGLGLRLIYFSYDVKMKEKGDIPEGYSVSREKKERFSLILESASTNQTSMYLCAIALDRGRETQYFGPGTRLLVL.

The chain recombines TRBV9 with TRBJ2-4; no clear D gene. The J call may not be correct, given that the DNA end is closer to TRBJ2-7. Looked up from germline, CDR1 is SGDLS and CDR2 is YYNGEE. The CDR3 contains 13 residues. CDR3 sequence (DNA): TGTGCCAGCAGCGTAGCTCCGTTATACGAGCAGTACTTC. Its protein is CASSVAPLYEQYF.

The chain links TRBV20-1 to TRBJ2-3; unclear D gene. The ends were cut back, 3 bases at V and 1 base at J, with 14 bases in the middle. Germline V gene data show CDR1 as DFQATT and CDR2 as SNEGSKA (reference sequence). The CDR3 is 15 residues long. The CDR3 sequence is CSASRRAMGTDTQYF. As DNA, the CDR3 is TGCAGTGCTAGTCGGCGCGCTATGGGCACAGATACGCAGTATTTT.

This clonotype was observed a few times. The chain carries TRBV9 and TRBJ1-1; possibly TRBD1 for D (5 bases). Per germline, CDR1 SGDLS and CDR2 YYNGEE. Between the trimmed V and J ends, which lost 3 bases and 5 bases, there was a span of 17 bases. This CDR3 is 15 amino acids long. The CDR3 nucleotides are TGTGCCAGCAGCGCAGGGTCTCTGGGTGGAACTGAAGCTTTCTTT. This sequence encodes CASSAGSLGGTEAFF. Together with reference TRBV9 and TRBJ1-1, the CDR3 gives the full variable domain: DSGVTQTPKHLITATGQRVTLRCSPRSGDLSVYWYQQSLDQGLQFLIQYYNGEERAKGNILERFSAQQFPDLHSELNLSSLELGDSALYFCASSAGSLGGTEAFFGQGTRLTVV.

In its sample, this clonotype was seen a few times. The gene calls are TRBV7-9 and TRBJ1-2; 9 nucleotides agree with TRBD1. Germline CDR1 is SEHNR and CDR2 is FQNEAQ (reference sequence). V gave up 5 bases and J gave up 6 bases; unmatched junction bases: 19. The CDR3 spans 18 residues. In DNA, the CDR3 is TGTGCCAGCAGCATCACACAGAGGCTGGGACAGGGTTATAATGGCTACACCTTC. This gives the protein CASSITQRLGQGYNGYTF.

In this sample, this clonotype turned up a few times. The CDR3 region has the DNA TGTGCCAGCAGTACCGCGGGGGCCCGGGAGACCCAGTACTTC. Encoded protein: CASSTAGARETQYF. The chain recombines TRBV12-3 or TRBV12-4 with TRBJ2-5; maybe TRBD2 (7 bases). Deletions cut 5 bases from V and 5 bases from J, with 15 bases between. The CDR3 loop spans 14 amino acids.

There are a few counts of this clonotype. CDR3 protein: CASSLGTTLSYNEQFF. For the CDR3, the DNA is TGTGCCAGCAGCTTAGGGACTACTTTATCCTACAATGAGCAGTTCTTC. V gene TRBV7-3 combines with J gene TRBJ2-1; 7 nucleotides agree with TRBD2. V trimming: 2 bases; J trimming: 1 base; junction bases outside the gene matches: 5. This CDR3 has 16 amino acids. The germline gives CDR1 SGHTA, CDR2 FQGTGA.

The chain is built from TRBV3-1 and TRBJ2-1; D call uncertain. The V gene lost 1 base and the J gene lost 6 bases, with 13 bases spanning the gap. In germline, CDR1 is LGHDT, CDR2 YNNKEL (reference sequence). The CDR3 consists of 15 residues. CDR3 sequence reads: CASSQVGNTFNEQFF. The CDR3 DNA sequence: TGTGCCAGCAGCCAAGTCGGTAACACTTTCAATGAGCAGTTCTTC.

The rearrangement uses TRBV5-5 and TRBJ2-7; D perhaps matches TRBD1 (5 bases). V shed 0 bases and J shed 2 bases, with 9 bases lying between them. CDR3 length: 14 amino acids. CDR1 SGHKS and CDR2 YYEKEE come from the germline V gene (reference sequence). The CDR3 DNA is TGTGCCAGCAGCTTGGTGGCAGGGACCTACGAGCAGTACTTC. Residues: CASSLVAGTYEQYF.

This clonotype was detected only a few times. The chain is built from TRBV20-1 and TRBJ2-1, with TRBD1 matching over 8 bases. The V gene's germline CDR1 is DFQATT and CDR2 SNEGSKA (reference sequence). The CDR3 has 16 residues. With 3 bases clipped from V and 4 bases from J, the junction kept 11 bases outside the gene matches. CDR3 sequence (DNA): TGCAGTGCTAGGGCCCCGCAGGGGGCGGCTTACAATGAGCAGTTCTTC. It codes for CSARAPQGAAYNEQFF.

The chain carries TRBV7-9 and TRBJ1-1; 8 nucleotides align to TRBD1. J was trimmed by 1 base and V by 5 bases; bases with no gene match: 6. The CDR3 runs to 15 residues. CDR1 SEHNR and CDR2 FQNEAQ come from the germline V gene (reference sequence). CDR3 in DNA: TGTGCCAGCAGCACCGGGACAGGTCCGAACACTGAAGCTTTCTTT. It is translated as CASSTGTGPNTEAFF.

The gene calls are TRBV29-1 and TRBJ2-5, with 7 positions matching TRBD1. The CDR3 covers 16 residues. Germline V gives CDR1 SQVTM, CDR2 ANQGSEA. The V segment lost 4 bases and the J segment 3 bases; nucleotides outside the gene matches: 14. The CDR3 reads CSVVTLPDRVEETQYF. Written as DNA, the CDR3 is TGCAGCGTTGTTACCCTCCCCGACAGGGTAGAAGAGACCCAGTACTTC.

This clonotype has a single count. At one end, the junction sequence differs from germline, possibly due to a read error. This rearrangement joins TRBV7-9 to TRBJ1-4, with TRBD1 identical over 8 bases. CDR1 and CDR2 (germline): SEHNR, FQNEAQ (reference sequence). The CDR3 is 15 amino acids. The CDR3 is CASSLGDRFNEKRFF. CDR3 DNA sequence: TGTGCCAGCAGCTTGGGGGACAGGTTTAATGAAAAACGGTTTTTT.

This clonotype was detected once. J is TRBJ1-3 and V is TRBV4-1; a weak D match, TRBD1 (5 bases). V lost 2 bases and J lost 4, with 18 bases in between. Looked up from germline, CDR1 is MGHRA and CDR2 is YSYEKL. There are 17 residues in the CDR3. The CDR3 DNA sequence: TGCGCCAGCAGCCAAAGTGGGGGTGTTCGGCGCGGAAACACCATATATTTT. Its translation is CASSQSGGVRRGNTIYF.

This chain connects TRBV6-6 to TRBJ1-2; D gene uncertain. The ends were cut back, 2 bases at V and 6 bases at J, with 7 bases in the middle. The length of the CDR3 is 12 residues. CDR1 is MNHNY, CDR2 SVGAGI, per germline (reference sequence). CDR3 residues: CASSYNGDGYTF. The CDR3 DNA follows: TGTGCCAGCAGTTACAACGGGGATGGCTACACCTTC.

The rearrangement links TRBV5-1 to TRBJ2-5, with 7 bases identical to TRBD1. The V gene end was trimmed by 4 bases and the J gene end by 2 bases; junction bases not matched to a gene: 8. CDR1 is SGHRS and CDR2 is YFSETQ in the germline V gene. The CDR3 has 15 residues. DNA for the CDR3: TGCGCCAGCAGCGTATACACGGGACAGCAAGAGACCCAGTACTTC. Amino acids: CASSVYTGQQETQYF.

CDR3 nucleotides: TGTGCCAGCAGTTACTTTGCTAGCGGGGGTAAAAACATTCAGTACTTC. Its translation: CASSYFASGGKNIQYF. This chain joins TRBV6-5 and TRBJ2-4, with 10 bases lining up with TRBD2. CDR3 size: 16 residues. V trimming: 1 base; J trimming: 4 bases; junction bases outside the gene matches: 4. CDR1 and CDR2 (germline): MNHEY, SVGAGI.

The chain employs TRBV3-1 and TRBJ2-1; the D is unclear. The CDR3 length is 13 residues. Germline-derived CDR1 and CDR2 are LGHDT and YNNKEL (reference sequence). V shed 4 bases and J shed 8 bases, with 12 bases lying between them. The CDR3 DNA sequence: TGTGCCAGCAGCCGCTTCAGTGGCGATGAGCAGTTCTTC. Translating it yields CASSRFSGDEQFF.

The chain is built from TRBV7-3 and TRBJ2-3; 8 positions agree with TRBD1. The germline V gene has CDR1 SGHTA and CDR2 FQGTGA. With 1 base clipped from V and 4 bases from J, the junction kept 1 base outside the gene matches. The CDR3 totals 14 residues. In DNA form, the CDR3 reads TGTGCCAGCAGCTTAATGACAGGGGCAGATACGCAGTATTTT. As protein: CASSLMTGADTQYF.

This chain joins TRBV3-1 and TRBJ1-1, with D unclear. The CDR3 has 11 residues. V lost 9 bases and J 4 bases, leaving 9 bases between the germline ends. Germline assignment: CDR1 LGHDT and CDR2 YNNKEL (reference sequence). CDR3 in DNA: TGTGCCAGTGCCCGGGGCACTGAAGCTTTCTTT. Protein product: CASARGTEAFF.

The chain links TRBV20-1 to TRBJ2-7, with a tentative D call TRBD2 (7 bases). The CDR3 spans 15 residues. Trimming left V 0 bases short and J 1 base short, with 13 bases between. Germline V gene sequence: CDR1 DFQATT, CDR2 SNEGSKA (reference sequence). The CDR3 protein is CSARDGGGGSYEQYF. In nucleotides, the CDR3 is TGCAGTGCTAGAGACGGAGGGGGGGGTTCCTACGAGCAGTACTTC.

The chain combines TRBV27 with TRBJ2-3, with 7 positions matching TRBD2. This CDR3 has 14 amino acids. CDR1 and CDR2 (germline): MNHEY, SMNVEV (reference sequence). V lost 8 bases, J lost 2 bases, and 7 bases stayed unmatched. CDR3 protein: CASQLASYTDTQYF. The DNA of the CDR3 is TGTGCCAGCCAACTAGCGTCTTACACAGATACGCAGTATTTT.

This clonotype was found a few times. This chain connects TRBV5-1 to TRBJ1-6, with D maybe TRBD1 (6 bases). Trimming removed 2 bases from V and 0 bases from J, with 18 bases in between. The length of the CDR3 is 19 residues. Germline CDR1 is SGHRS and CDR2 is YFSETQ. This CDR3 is CASSFYEPGQYSYNSPLHF. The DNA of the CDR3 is TGCGCCAGCAGCTTTTACGAACCGGGACAATACTCCTATAATTCACCCCTCCACTTT.

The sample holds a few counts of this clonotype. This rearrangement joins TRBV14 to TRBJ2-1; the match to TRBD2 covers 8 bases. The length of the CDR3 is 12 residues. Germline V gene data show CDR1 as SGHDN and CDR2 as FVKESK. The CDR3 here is CASGSSYNEQFF. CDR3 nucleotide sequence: TGTGCAAGCGGGAGCTCCTACAATGAGCAGTTCTTC.